These T cell receptor beta chains were read from a single sample in a study of cytomegalovirus exposure and HLA in healthy donors. Profiled with immunoSEQ multiplex PCR; TCRdb holds only in-frame clones, not every one. The record lists 95,000 to 150,000 clones, of which the ten most abundant hold roughly 2%. The sequenced sample consisted of PBMCs. The receptor source for this set is a middle-aged man in good health and CMV-seronegative. Each CDR3 is given with its conserved first and last residue. A D gene is named only where the DNA matches it firmly.

J	D	V	CDR3	DNA
TRBJ1-5	.	TRBV28	CASTLVADHSNQPQHF	TGTGCCAGCACCCTGGTGGCAGATCATAGCAATCAGCCCCAGCATTTT
TRBJ1-2	.	TRBV4-1	CASSQGDMLGGYTF	TGCGCCAGCAGCCAGGGCGACATGCTTGGAGGCTACACCTTC
TRBJ2-1	.	TRBV11-3	CASSLGPSLPISYNEQFF	TGTGCCAGCAGCTTAGGTCCTAGCCTACCGATCTCCTACAATGAGCAGTTCTTC
TRBJ2-1	.	TRBV19	CASSHFGTTYNEQFF	TGTGCCAGTAGTCATTTCGGGACAACGTACAATGAGCAGTTCTTC
TRBJ1-5	TRBD1	TRBV4-3	CASSQGTGTGVQPQHF	TGCGCCAGCAGCCAAGGTACTGGGACAGGGGTACAGCCCCAGCATTTT
TRBJ2-7	.	TRBV19	CASSIRGLYTYEQYF	TGTGCCAGTAGTATAAGGGGCCTTTACACCTACGAGCAGTACTTC
TRBJ2-3	TRBD1	TRBV6-1	CAGNRGLGDTQYF	TGTGCCGGGAACAGGGGGCTTGGAGATACGCAGTATTTT
TRBJ2-1	.	TRBV11-2	CASSLDAGTHSYNEQFF	TGTGCCAGCAGCTTAGACGCCGGGACTCATTCCTACAATGAGCAGTTCTTC
TRBJ2-7	.	TRBV6-6	CASRTLGVAFPYEQYF	TGTGCCAGCAGAACACTCGGGGTAGCGTTTCCCTACGAGCAGTACTTC
TRBJ2-7	.	TRBV23-1	CASTLTPRGCGGSTYEQYF	TGCGCCAGCACCTTAACGCCCAGGGGTTGCGGCGGGAGTACCTACGAGCAGTACTTC
TRBJ2-5	TRBD2	TRBV7-9	CASSRLSSGRSYEETQYF	TGTGCCAGCAGCCGCCTGTCTAGCGGGAGATCATATGAAGAGACCCAGTACTTC
TRBJ2-1	.	TRBV5-4	CASSLTTEREQFF	TGTGCCAGCAGCTTGACGACAGAACGGGAGCAGTTCTTC
TRBJ1-4	.	TRBV30	CAWGRGTWDEKLFF	TGTGCCTGGGGGCGGGGGACTTGGGATGAAAAACTGTTTTTT
TRBJ1-3	.	TRBV7-9	CASSLLIRQVSGNTIYF	TGTGCCAGCAGCTTATTGATAAGGCAGGTCTCTGGAAACACCATATATTTT
TRBJ2-5	TRBD2	TRBV13	CASSEVHTSGVQETQYF	TGTGCCAGCAGCGAAGTGCATACTAGCGGAGTCCAAGAGACCCAGTACTTC
TRBJ2-1	.	TRBV19	CASRERAHNEQFF	TGTGCCAGTAGGGAGCGGGCCCACAATGAGCAGTTCTTC
TRBJ2-3	TRBD2	TRBV6-6	CASRHTSGASTDTQYF	TGTGCCAGCAGGCATACTAGCGGGGCGAGCACAGATACGCAGTATTTT
TRBJ1-6	TRBD1	TRBV27	CASSPGTGISYNSPLHF	TGTGCCAGCAGTCCGGGGACAGGGATATCCTATAATTCACCCCTCCACTTT
TRBJ1-1	TRBD1	TRBV5-1	CASSSEGGAGTEAFF	TGCGCCAGCAGCTCTGAAGGGGGCGCCGGCACTGAAGCTTTCTTT
TRBJ2-7	.	TRBV11-3	CASSLGEDISSYEQYF	TGTGCCAGCAGCTTAGGTGAGGACATTTCCTCCTACGAGCAGTACTTC
TRBJ2-3	.	TRBV4-3	CASSLDRGDTQYF	TGCGCCAGCAGCCTCGATAGAGGAGATACGCAGTATTTT
TRBJ2-1	TRBD2	TRBV7-3	CASSRGGAAQFF	TGTGCCAGCAGCCGCGGGGGGGCCGCGCAGTTCTTC
TRBJ1-1	.	TRBV11-2	CASSTDSTEAFF	TGTGCCAGCAGCACGGACAGCACTGAAGCTTTCTTT
TRBJ2-3	.	TRBV7-9	CASSLVETRGDTQYF	TGTGCCAGCAGCTTAGTGGAGACTCGGGGAGATACGCAGTATTTT
TRBJ2-2	.	TRBV5-1	CASSSRTGELFF	TGCGCCAGCAGCTCCCGCACCGGGGAGCTGTTTTTT
TRBJ1-5	TRBD1	TRBV5-1	CASSPGTGGISQPQHF	TGCGCCAGCAGCCCGGGGACAGGGGGAATCAGCCAGCCCCAGCATTTT
TRBJ2-2	TRBD1	TRBV7-9	CASSLSRGQGNGELFF	TGTGCCAGCAGCTTATCTAGGGGACAGGGGAACGGGGAGCTGTTTTTT
TRBJ1-4	.	TRBV10-3	CAIAGSNEKLFF	TGTGCCATCGCGGGGTCTAATGAAAAACTGTTTTTT
TRBJ2-1	TRBD2	TRBV4-1	CASSQGVVGLAYNEQFF	TGCGCCAGCAGCCAAGGCGTTGTGGGACTAGCGTACAATGAGCAGTTCTTC
TRBJ2-2	.	TRBV7-2	CASSLAGELFF	TGTGCCAGCAGCCTTGCCGGGGAGCTGTTTTTT
TRBJ1-4	.	TRBV19	CASSTTTTPIPKLFF	TGTGCCAGTAGTACGACGACAACCCCTATTCCAAAACTGTTTTTT
TRBJ2-1	TRBD2	TRBV9	CASSVGLAGNNEQFF	TGTGCCAGCAGCGTAGGACTAGCCGGCAACAATGAGCAGTTCTTC
TRBJ2-7	TRBD2	TRBV4-1	CASSQGLAGPYEQYF	TGCGCCAGCAGCCAAGGGCTAGCGGGGCCCTACGAGCAGTACTTC
TRBJ2-4	.	TRBV11-3	CASCFEDSNIQYF	TGTGCCAGCTGTTTTGAGGACAGCAACATTCAGTACTTC
TRBJ2-7	TRBD2	TRBV2	CASSYSAGGRYEQYF	TGTGCCAGCAGTTACTCAGCGGGAGGGCGCTACGAGCAGTACTTC
TRBJ1-1	TRBD1	TRBV5-5	CASQGVKWTNTEAFF	TGTGCCAGTCAGGGGGTTAAATGGACGAACACTGAAGCTTTCTTT
TRBJ2-2	.	TRBV6-4	CASSDSRNTGELFF	TGTGCCAGCAGTGATAGTCGGAACACCGGGGAGCTGTTTTTT
TRBJ1-5	.	TRBV7-6	CASSPGGAREPQHF	TGTGCCAGCAGCCCTGGAGGGGCGAGGGAGCCCCAGCATTTT
TRBJ2-3	TRBD2	TRBV11-2	CASSLGLATDTQYF	TGTGCCAGCAGCTTAGGACTAGCAACAGATACGCAGTATTTT
TRBJ2-2	.	TRBV7-2	CASSLRASSAGELFF	TGTGCCAGCAGCTTACGGGCTAGCTCGGCCGGGGAGCTGTTTTTT
TRBJ2-1	TRBD2	TRBV12-5	CASGGGKSGRAGEQFF	TGTGCAAGCGGGGGGGGGAAGAGCGGGAGGGCCGGTGAGCAGTTCTTC
TRBJ2-1	.	TRBV27	CASSLQRFYEQFF	TGTGCCAGCAGTTTACAACGGTTCTATGAGCAGTTCTTC
TRBJ2-7	TRBD2	TRBV30	CAFSRLAGIDEQYF	TGTGCCTTTTCCCGACTAGCGGGGATAGACGAGCAGTACTTC
TRBJ2-5	.	TRBV11-2	CASSLVVSPETQYF	TGTGCCAGCAGCTTAGTGGTCAGTCCAGAGACCCAGTACTTC
TRBJ2-1	.	TRBV13	CASSLTGRSSYNEQFF	TGTGCCAGCAGCTTAACGGGTAGGAGCTCCTACAATGAGCAGTTCTTC
TRBJ1-1	.	TRBV4-3	CASSQEPGRAFF	TGCGCCAGCAGCCAAGAGCCGGGAAGGGCTTTCTTT
TRBJ2-3	.	TRBV10-3	CATSFSTDTQYF	TGTGCCACCTCTTTTAGCACAGATACGCAGTATTTT
TRBJ2-7	TRBD2	TRBV6-6	CASSSWGGTYEQYF	TGTGCCAGCAGTTCCTGGGGGGGAACCTACGAGCAGTACTTC
TRBJ1-6	.	TRBV2	CASTGRGADNSPLHF	TGTGCCAGCACCGGGCGGGGGGCAGATAATTCACCCCTCCACTTT
TRBJ2-7	.	TRBV11-2	CASSPDTPVEEQYF	TGTGCCAGCAGCCCGGACACTCCGGTGGAGGAGCAGTACTTC
TRBJ2-5	.	TRBV30	CAWTLSSKETQYF	TGTGCCTGGACACTAAGTTCAAAAGAGACCCAGTACTTC
TRBJ2-5	TRBD2	TRBV6-6	CASSRSGRKTQYF	TGTGCCAGCAGCCGCAGCGGGAGAAAGACCCAGTACTTC
TRBJ2-7	.	TRBV4-1	CASSQVGQLVYEQYF	TGCGCCAGCAGCCAAGTGGGACAATTGGTATACGAGCAGTACTTC
TRBJ2-5	TRBD1	TRBV5-4	CASSLGDRETQYF	TGTGCCAGCAGCTTGGGGGACAGAGAGACCCAGTACTTC
TRBJ2-7	TRBD2	TRBV27	CASSPPLATVYEQYF	TGTGCCAGCAGTCCTCCACTAGCGACCGTATACGAGCAGTACTTC
TRBJ2-7	.	TRBV28	CASTRPTIYEQYF	TGTGCCAGCACCCGCCCGACTATCTACGAGCAGTACTTC
TRBJ1-1	.	TRBV6-5	CASSRTGRNTEAFF	TGTGCCAGCAGCAGAACAGGGAGGAACACTGAAGCTTTCTTT
TRBJ1-3	.	TRBV28	CASSFWGLSGNTIYF	TGTGCCAGCAGTTTCTGGGGACTCTCTGGAAACACCATATATTTT
TRBJ2-2	.	TRBV19	CASSLGGTRGTGELFF	TGTGCCAGTAGTCTGGGTGGCACCCGGGGGACCGGGGAGCTGTTTTTT